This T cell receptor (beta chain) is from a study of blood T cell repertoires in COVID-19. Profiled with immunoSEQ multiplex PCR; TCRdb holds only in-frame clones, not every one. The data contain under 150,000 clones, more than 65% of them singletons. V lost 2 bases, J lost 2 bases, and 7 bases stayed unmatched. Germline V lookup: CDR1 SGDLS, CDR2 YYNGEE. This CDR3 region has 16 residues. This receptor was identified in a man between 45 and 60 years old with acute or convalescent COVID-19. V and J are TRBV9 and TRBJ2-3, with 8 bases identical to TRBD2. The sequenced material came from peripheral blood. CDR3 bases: TGTGCCAGCAGCGTCCTCACTAGCGGAAACACAGATACGCAGTATTTT. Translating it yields CASSVLTSGNTDTQYF.